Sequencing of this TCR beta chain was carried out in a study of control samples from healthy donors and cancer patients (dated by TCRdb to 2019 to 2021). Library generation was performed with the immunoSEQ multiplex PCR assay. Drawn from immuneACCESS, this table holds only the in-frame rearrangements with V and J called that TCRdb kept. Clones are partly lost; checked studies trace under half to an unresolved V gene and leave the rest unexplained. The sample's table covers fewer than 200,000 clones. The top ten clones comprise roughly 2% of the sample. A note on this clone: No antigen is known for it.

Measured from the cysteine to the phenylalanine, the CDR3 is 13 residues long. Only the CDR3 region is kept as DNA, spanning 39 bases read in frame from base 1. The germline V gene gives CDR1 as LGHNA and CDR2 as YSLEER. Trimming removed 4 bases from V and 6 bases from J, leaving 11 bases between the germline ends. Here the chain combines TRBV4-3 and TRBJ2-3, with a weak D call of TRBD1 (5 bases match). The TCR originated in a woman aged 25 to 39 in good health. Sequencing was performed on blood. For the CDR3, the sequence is CASSRGLDDTQYF. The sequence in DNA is TGCGCCAGCAGCCGGGGCCTGGACGATACGCAGTATTTT.